This record covers a single T cell receptor beta chain. CDR1 MRHNA and CDR2 SNTAGT come from the germline V gene. Trimming pared 5 bases from V and 7 bases from J, leaving 15 bases between. The CDR3 totals 15 residues. The entry originates in a study of blood T cell repertoires in COVID-19. Turning to the study itself: Sources were T cells, B-cell-depleted T cells, or PBMCs; the material itself was cDNA or gDNA.

Assay used: immunoSEQ multiplex PCR; TCRdb lists only in-frame clones, some missing. Of tens of thousands of clones in the sample, about nine tenths were seen once. This TCR derives from a male donor with acute or convalescent COVID-19. What was sequenced was peripheral blood. The chain carries TRBV6-4 and TRBJ1-6; possible D gene TRBD1, 5 bases. CDR3 loop: CASSNVPGLNSPLHF. CDR3 DNA sequence: TGTGCCAGCAGTAACGTCCCGGGACTCAATTCACCCCTCCACTTT.